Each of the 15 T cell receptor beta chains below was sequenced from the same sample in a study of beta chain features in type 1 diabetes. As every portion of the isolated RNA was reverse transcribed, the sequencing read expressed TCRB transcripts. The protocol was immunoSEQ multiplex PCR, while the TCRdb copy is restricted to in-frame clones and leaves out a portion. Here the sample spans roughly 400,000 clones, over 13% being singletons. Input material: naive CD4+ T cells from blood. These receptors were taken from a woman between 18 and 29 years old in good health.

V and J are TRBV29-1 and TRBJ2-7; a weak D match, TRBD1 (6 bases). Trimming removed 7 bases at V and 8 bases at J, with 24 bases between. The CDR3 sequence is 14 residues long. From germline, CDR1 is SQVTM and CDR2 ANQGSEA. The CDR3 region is CSASDKRTVRQQYF. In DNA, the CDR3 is TGCAGCGCCTCGGACAAGAGGACAGTTCGGCAGCAGTACTTC.

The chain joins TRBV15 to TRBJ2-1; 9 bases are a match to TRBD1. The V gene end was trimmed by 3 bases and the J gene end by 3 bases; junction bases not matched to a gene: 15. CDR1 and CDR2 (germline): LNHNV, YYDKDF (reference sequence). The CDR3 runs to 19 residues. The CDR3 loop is CATSSHQRGTGFLYNEQFF. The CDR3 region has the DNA TGTGCCACCAGCAGCCATCAACGGGGGACAGGGTTCCTCTACAATGAGCAGTTCTTC.

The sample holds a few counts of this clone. Here the CDR3 reads CASSSQETQYF. The CDR3 DNA is TGTGCCAGCAGCTCTCAAGAGACCCAGTACTTC. The rearrangement joins TRBV7-6 to TRBJ2-5; D gene ambiguous. Germline CDR1 and CDR2: SGHVS and FNYEAQ. The germline V and J ends were trimmed by 4 bases and 2 bases, with 2 bases remaining between them. The CDR3 is 11 residues long.

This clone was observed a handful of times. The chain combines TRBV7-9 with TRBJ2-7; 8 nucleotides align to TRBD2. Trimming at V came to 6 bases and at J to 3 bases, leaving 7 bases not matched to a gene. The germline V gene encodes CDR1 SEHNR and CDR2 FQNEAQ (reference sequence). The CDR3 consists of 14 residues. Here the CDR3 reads CASRTAGTSYEQYF. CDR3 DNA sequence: TGTGCCAGCAGAACCGCCGGGACTAGCTACGAGCAGTACTTC.

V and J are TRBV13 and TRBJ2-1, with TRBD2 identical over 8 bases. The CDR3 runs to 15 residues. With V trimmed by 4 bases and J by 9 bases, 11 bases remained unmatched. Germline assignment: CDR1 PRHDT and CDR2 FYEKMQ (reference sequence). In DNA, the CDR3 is TGTGCCAGCAGCTACTCCGGGACTAGGCACACTGAGCAGTTCTTC. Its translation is CASSYSGTRHTEQFF. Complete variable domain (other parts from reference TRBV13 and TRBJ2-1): AAGVIQSPRHLIKEKRETATLKCYPIPRHDTVYWYQQGPGQDPQFLISFYEKMQSDKGSIPDRFSAQQFSDYHSELNMSSLELGDSALYFCASSYSGTRHTEQFFGPGTRLTVL.

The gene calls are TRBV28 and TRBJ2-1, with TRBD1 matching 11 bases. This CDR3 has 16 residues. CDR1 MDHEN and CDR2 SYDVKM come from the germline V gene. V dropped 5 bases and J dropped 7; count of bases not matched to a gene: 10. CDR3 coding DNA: TGTGCCAGCAGTGCCGAGGGACAGGGGGTAAGAAATGAGCAGTTCTTC. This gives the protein CASSAEGQGVRNEQFF.

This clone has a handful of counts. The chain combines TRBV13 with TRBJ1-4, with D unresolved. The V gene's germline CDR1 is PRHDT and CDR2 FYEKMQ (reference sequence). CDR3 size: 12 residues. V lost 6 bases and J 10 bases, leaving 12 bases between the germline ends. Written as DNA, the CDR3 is TGTGCCAGCAGGAGGCAAAAATTAAAACTGTTTTTT. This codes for CASRRQKLKLFF.

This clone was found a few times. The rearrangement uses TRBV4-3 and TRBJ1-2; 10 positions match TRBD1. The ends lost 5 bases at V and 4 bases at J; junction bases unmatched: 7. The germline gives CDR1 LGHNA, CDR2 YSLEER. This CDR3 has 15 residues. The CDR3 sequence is CASSDGGQGGYGYTF. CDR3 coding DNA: TGCGCCAGCAGCGATGGAGGACAGGGGGGCTATGGCTACACCTTC.

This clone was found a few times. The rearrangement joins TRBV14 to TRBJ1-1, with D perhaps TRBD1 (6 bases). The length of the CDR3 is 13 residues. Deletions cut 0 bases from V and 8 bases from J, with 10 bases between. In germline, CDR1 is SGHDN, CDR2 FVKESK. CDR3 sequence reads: CASSQDIGTEAFF. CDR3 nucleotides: TGTGCCAGCAGCCAAGATATCGGGACAGAAGCTTTCTTT.

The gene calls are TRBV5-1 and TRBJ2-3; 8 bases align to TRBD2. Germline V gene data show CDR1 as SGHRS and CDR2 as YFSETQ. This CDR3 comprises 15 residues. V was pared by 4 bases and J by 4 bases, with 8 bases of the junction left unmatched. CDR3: CASSPPGLVPDTQYF. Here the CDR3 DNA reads TGCGCCAGCAGCCCCCCGGGACTAGTCCCAGATACGCAGTATTTT.

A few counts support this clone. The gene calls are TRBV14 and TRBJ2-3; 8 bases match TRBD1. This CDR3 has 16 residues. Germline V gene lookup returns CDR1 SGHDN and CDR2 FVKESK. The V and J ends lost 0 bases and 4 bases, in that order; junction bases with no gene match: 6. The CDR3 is CASSQDKGQVPDTQYF. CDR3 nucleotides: TGTGCCAGCAGCCAAGATAAGGGACAGGTTCCAGATACGCAGTATTTT.

CDR3 in amino acids: CAWRFRGRETQYF. Written as DNA, the CDR3 is TGTGCCTGGAGATTTCGCGGGAGAGAGACCCAGTACTTC. The chain carries TRBV30 and TRBJ2-5; the match to TRBD2 covers 7 bases. This CDR3 has 13 residues. Germline values: CDR1 GTSNPN, CDR2 SVGIG (reference sequence). J gave up 4 bases and V 3 bases, and 5 bases lay outside the gene matches.

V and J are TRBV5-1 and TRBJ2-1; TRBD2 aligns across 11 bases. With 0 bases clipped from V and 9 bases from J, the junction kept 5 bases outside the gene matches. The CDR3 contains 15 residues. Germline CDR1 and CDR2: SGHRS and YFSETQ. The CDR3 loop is CASSLEIAGGVEQFF. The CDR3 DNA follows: TGCGCCAGCAGCTTGGAAATAGCGGGAGGGGTTGAGCAGTTCTTC.

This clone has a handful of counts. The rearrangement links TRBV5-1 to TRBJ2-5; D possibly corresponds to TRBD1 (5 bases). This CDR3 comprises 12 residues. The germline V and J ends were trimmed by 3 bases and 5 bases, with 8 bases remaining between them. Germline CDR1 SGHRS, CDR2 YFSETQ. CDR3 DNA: TGCGCCAGCAGCTCCCCAGGGGAGACCCAGTACTTC. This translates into CASSSPGETQYF.

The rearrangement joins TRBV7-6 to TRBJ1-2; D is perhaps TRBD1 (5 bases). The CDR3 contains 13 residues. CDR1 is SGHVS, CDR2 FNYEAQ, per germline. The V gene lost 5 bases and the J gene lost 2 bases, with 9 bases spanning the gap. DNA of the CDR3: TGTGCCAGCAGCCCCGACAGAAACTATGGCTACACCTTC. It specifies CASSPDRNYGYTF.